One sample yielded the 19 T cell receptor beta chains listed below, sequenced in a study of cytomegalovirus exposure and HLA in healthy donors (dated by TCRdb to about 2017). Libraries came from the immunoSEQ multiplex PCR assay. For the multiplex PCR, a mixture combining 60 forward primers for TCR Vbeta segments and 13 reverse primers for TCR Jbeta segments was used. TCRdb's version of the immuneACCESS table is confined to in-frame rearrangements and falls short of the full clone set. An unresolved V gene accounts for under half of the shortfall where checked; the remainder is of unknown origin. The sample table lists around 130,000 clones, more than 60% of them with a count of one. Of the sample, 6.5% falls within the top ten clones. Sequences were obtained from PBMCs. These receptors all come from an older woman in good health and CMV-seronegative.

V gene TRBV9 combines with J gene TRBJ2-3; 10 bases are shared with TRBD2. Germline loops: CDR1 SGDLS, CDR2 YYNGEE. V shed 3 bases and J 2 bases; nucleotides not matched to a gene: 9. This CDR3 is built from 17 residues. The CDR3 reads CASSGSASGRLTDTQYF. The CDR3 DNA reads TGTGCCAGCAGCGGATCGGCTAGCGGGAGACTCACAGATACGCAGTATTTT.

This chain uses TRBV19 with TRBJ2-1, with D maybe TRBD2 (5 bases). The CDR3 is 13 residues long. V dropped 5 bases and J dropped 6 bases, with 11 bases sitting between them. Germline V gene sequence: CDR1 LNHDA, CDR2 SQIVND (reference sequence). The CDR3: CASSLTRVNEQFF. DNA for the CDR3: TGTGCCAGTAGTCTTACTAGGGTCAATGAGCAGTTCTTC.

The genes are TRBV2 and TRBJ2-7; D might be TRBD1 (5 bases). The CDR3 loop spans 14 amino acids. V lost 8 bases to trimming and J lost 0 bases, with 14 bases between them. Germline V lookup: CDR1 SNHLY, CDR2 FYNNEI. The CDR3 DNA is TGTGCCAGCCTCCAACAGGCCTCCTCCTACGAGCAGTACTTC. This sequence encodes CASLQQASSYEQYF.

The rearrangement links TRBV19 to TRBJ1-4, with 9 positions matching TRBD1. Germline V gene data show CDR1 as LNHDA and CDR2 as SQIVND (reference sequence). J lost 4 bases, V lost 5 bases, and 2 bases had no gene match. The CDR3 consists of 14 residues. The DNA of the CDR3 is TGTGCCAGTAGTCCGGGACAGGGTAATGAAAAACTGTTTTTT. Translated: CASSPGQGNEKLFF.

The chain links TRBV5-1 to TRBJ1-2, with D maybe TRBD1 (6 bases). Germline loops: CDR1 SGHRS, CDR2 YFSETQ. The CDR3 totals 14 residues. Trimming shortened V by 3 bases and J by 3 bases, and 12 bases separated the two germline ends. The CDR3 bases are TGCGCCAGCAGCTCCACCCCAGGGGACTATGGCTACACCTTC. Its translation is CASSSTPGDYGYTF.

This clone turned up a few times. CDR3 DNA sequence: TGTGCCAGCAGTCACTCCGGGACAGGGGCCGCCGTAGATACGCAGTATTTT. It is translated as CASSHSGTGAAVDTQYF. The V and J genes are TRBV14 and TRBJ2-3; 10 bases line up with TRBD1. The germline V gene encodes CDR1 SGHDN and CDR2 FVKESK. The junction had 14 bases not matched to a gene; V was cut back by 6 bases and J by 5 bases. The CDR3 covers 17 residues.

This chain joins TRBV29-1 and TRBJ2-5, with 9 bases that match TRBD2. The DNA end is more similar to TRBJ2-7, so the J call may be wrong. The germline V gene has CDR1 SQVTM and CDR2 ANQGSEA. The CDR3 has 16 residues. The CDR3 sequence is CSVEGRGSGSLYEQYF. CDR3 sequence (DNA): TGCAGCGTTGAAGGCCGAGGTAGCGGGAGTTTGTACGAGCAGTACTTC.

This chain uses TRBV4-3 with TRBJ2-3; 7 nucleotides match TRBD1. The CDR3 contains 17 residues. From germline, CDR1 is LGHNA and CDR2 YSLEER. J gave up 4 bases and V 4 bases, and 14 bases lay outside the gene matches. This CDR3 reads CASSPQRAGGVADTQYF. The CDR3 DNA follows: TGCGCCAGCAGCCCACAGAGGGCAGGGGGAGTGGCAGATACGCAGTATTTT.

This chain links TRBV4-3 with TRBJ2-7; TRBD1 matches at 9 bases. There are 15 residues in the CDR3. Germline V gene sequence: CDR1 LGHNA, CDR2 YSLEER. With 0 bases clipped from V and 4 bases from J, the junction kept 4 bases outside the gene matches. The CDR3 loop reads CASSQEGTGTYEQYF. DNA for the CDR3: TGCGCCAGCAGCCAAGAGGGGACAGGGACATACGAGCAGTACTTC.

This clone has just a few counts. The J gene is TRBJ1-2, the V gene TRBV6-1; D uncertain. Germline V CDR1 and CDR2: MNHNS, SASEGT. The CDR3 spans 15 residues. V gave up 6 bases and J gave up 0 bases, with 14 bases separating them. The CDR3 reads CASRVSTPANYGYTF. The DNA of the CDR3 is TGTGCCAGCAGGGTTTCAACGCCAGCTAACTATGGCTACACCTTC.

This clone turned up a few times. The CDR3 DNA follows: TGCGCCACCACCTATAGAGGGCAGGGGCACAATGAGCAGTTCTTC. It is translated as CATTYRGQGHNEQFF. The chain carries TRBV23-1 and TRBJ2-1; D might be TRBD1 (6 bases). TRBV23-1 is filed as an ORF, its function uncertain. V was clipped by 10 bases and J by 5 bases, with 21 bases between them. The CDR3 is 15 residues long.

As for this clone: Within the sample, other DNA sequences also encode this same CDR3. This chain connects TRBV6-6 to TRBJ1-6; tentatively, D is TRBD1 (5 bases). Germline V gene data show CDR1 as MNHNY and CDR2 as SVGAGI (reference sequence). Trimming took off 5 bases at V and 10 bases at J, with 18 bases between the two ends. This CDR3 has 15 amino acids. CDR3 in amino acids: CASSPPAGRTSPLHF. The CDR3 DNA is TGTGCCAGCAGTCCTCCGGCAGGGAGGACCTCACCCCTCCACTTT.

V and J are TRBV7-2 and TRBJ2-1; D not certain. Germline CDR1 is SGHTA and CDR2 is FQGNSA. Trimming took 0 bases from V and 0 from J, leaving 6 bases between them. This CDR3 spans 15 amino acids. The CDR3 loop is CASSLAGRSYNEQFF. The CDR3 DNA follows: TGTGCCAGCAGCTTAGCGGGCCGCTCCTACAATGAGCAGTTCTTC.

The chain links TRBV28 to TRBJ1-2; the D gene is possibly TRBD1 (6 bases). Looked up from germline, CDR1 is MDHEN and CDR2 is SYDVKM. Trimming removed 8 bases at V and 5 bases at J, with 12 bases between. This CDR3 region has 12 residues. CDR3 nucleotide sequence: TGTGCCAGCCACGAACAGGGATATGGCTACACCTTC. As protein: CASHEQGYGYTF.

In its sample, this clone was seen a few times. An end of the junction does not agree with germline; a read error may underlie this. CDR3 DNA: TGTGCCAGCAGCCGAACTGCCTATGAGCAGTACTTC. As protein: CASSRTAYEQYF. The chain joins TRBV7-9 to TRBJ2-7, with no clear D. The CDR3 loop spans 12 amino acids. Germline CDR1 reads SEHNR; CDR2 reads FQNEAQ (reference sequence).

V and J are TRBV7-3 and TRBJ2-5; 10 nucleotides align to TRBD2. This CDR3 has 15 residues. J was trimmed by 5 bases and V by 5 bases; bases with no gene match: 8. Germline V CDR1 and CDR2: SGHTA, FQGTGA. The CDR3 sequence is CASSPAGTSAETQYF. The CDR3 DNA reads TGTGCCAGCAGCCCGGCAGGGACTAGCGCTGAGACCCAGTACTTC.

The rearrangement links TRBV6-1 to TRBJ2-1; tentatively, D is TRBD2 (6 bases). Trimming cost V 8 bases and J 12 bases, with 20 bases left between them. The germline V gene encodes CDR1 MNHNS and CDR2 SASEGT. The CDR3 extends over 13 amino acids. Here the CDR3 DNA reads TGTGCCAGCCTATCCCGGGACGCCGGGAGGCAGTTCTTC. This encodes CASLSRDAGRQFF.

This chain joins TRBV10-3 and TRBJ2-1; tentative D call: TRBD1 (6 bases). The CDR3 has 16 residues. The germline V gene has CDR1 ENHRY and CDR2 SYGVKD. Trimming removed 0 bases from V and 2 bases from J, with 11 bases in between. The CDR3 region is CAISESTGMTYNEQFF. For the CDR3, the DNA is TGTGCCATCAGTGAGTCAACAGGGATGACCTACAATGAGCAGTTCTTC.

CDR3 in DNA: TGTGCCAGCAGCTTTCGCCAGGTATACAATGAGCAGTTCTTC. Residues: CASSFRQVYNEQFF. The chain carries TRBV5-4 and TRBJ2-1; D remains unclear. V lost 2 bases and J 4 bases, leaving 10 bases between the germline ends. Germline CDR1 and CDR2: SGHNT and YYREEE (reference sequence). The CDR3 is 14 residues long.